This T cell receptor beta chain stems from a study of T cell changes during pregnancy in multiple sclerosis. Data came from immunoSEQ multiplex PCR; TCRdb stores just in-frame clones and leaves some out. This table holds about 59,000 clones, 90% to 95% found once. The CDR3 spans 16 residues. With V trimmed by 5 bases and J by 5 bases, 10 bases remained unmatched. Germline V gene data show CDR1 as SGHAT and CDR2 as FQNNGV. This specimen was peripheral blood, taken in the third trimester of pregnancy. This sequence was found in a female donor in good health, enrolled as a control in a pregnancy study. This chain links TRBV11-2 with TRBJ2-1, with 9 nucleotides matching TRBD2. The CDR3 loop reads CASSPRLAGINNEQFF. The CDR3, as DNA: TGTGCCAGCAGCCCACGTCTAGCGGGAATAAACAATGAGCAGTTCTTC.